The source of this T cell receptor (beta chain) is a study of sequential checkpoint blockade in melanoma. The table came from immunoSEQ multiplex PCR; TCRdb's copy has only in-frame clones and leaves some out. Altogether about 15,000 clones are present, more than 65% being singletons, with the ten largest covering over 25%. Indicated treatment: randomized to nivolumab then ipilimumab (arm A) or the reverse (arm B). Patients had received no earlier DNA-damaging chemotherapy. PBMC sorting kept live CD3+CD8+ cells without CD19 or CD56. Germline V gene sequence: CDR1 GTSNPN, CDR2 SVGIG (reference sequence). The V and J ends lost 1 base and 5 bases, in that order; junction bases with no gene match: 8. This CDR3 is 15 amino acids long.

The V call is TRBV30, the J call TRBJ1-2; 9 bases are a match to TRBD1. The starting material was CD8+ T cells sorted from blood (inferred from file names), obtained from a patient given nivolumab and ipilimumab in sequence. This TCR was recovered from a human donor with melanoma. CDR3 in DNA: TGTGCCTGGAGTGCCCCCGGACAGGGGATTTATGGCTACACCTTC. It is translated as CAWSAPGQGIYGYTF. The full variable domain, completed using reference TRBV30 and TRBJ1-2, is SQTIHQWPATLVQPVGSPLSLECTVEGTSNPNLYWYRQAAGRGLQLLFYSVGIGQISSEVPQNLSASRPQDRQFILSSKKLLLSDSGFYLCAWSAPGQGIYGYTFGSGTRLTVV.